This T cell receptor (beta chain) derives from a study of shared clonotypes between healthy human individuals. Sorted subsets were amplified in replicate PCRs using approximately 0.2 ug DNA, 25,000 to 30,000 T cell genomes. The assay was immunoSEQ multiplex PCR, and TCRdb's table has in-frame clones only and misses some. The sample has about 680,000 clones, 92% seen once; the top ten hold 24%. Naive CD8 cells, CD45RO-negative and positively selected for CCR7, excluded terminally differentiated effector memory CD45RA+ cells. In germline, CDR1 is SQVTM, CDR2 ANQGSEA. The CDR3 runs to 12 residues. With 7 bases removed from V and 0 bases from J, the gap between germline ends came to 7 bases.

The sequence was obtained from a man aged 25-45 years in good health. The rearrangement links TRBV29-1 to TRBJ2-1; D unclear. The sequenced material came from naive CD8+ T cells sorted from blood. For the CDR3, the DNA is TGCAGCGGCTTGAGCTCCTACAATGAGCAGTTCTTC. Its translation: CSGLSSYNEQFF.